This T cell receptor (beta chain) came from a study of cytomegalovirus exposure and HLA in healthy donors (dated by TCRdb to 2016 to 2017). In terms of the full investigation: An earlier analysis of under 600 of the donors reported 276 Gb of sequence data and roughly 110 million unique TCR beta sequences from 150 million to 200 million T cells. Approximately 330 gigabases of sequencing data and roughly 81 million unique TCR sequences made up an early release that covered under 750 HLA-typed donors. Of the roughly 400 genotyped donors, about 84% fell in the genetic ancestry cluster associated with self-reported Caucasian donors. The aim of the study was to test whether cataloging public T cell receptors could identify signatures of past pathogen exposure. Using immunosequencing, the study profiled T cell repertoires from about 610 subjects and related those repertoires to cytomegalovirus serostatus. In addition to the first cohort of 666 subjects, a separate validation cohort of around 110 different subjects was used. To predict cytomegalovirus infection status, the study brought together high-throughput TCR immunosequencing, statistical association of individual TCRs with disease status, and machine learning. To study patterns of TCR occurrence, a later analysis re-analyzed previously published TCR beta repertoires from around 660 donors and added high-resolution HLA genotyping. The later analysis used no new phenotypic data to find candidate immune exposures, relying instead on TCR beta sequences and their occurrence across donors. An earlier analysis of several hundred of the donors applied high-throughput TCR beta sequencing to assess whether each TCR beta V gene segment acted as functional or pseudogenic. Donor age, sex, ethnicity and CMV serostatus were compiled alongside the repertoire data. In a later genetic analysis, genome-wide SNP genotypes for about 60% of the 666 donors were used, and that subset was treated as a discovery cohort. Every discovery cohort repertoire had been produced on one sequencing platform. HLA typing covered class I and class II loci at four-digit resolution. Typing coverage varied by locus: 629-630 donors for A, B, C, DRB1 and DQB1; more than 500 for DQA1; around 570 for DPA1; approximately 470 for DPB1. Because of strong linkage in the cohort, roughly 5 DR-DQ haplotypes were treated as single units for association and clustering. Across about 380 genotyped donors of the cohort, an average of roughly 230,000 unique TCR beta nucleotide sequences per donor were sequenced, and around 20% of those sequences were non-productive. Overall study outcomes, separate from this receptor: In a later analysis, HLA-associated TCR beta chains showed more clonal expansion and lower generation probabilities than non-associated chains that were equally common. At a false discovery rate of 0.05, a later analysis linked approximately 18,000 TCR beta sequences to specific HLA alleles. A cluster of highly shared sequence variants was judged likely to represent a technical artifact of the sequencing pipeline. In a later analysis, most CMV-associated TCR beta chains were found to appear HLA-restricted, with HLA associations seemingly driven largely by CMV exposure. An earlier analysis of approximately 590 of the donors showed that most TCR beta V segments appeared in productive rearrangements either about 87% or about 30% of the time, which broadly matched IMGT annotations. The cohort was sequenced for TCR beta chains only, and without alpha or paired-chain data the features that could be detected were limited. The study gave a list of 150 to 200 TCR beta chains associated with cytomegalovirus. The 87-base-pair reads could not distinguish some IMGT-functional V segments, including TRBV6-2 and TRBV6-3, so those segments were excluded. A later genetic analysis reported fewer N-insertions in productive TCRs among donors in an Asian-associated ancestry cluster than the approximately 700-donor mean. In a later genetic analysis, a missense DCLRE1C variant was associated with V-gene and J-gene trimming of TCR beta chains, and the association was replicated in an independent cohort. A further reported finding was that TCR beta sequences accurately predicted the HLA-A and HLA-B alleles for most subjects in the first cohort. Because counts were too low, more than 15 rarely observed V segments, including chromosome 9 orphons, were left out of the earlier analysis of about 620 of the donors. Across donors, most TCR sequences were observed very rarely, whereas some public TCRs were present in many individuals. When HLA alleles, especially DR and DQ, strongly co-occurred, TCR associations were difficult to assign to individual alleles. The only immune exposure information available for the cohort was CMV serostatus. Cytomegalovirus status was reported to be diagnosed by the classifier with high specificity and sensitivity in both the original and validation cohorts. The authors suggested that the approach could potentially be extended to other disease states and immunological phenotypes. A few of the identified cytomegalovirus-associated TCR beta chains were confirmed in vitro to be specific for cytomegalovirus antigens. Because some donors lacked HLA typing at each locus, the association tests relied only on the typed subset. According to a later analysis, TCR association rates differed among HLA loci, with DRB1 alleles showing the most associated TCRs and HLA-C alleles showing the fewest. Presence/absence analyses assumed roughly uniform sequencing depth across donors, an assumption that may not hold. Linkage disequilibrium might explain the correlated functional status among segregating V segments, but an unknown experimental factor could not be ruled out. In a later analysis, several top co-occurrence clusters were reported to appear linked to parvovirus B19, influenza, CMV and Epstein-Barr virus.

The cohort was made up of 666 healthy bone marrow donors. Cohort members were all nominally healthy when sampled, although unrecorded immune exposures were likely present. The donor was CMV seronegative and was included in the group of a few hundred seronegative cohort members. Each donor provided a peripheral blood sample, and peripheral blood mononuclear cells were used for TCR beta sequencing. The Qiagen DNeasy Blood Extraction Kit was used to extract genomic DNA from the blood cell samples. CDR1 and CDR2 are drawn from the germline V gene: SGHRS, YFSETQ. V is pruned by 4 bases and J by 1 base, leaving 10 bases of the junction without a gene match. The CDR3, from cysteine to phenylalanine, totals 17 residues. Only CDR3 DNA is held: 51 bases, read in frame from base 1. Library generation was performed with the immunoSEQ multiplex PCR assay. For the multiplex PCR, a mixture combining 60 forward primers for TCR Vbeta segments and 13 reverse primers for TCR Jbeta segments was used. The CDR3 region of rearranged TCR beta genes was amplified from genomic DNA with a multiplex PCR assay. On the Illumina HiSeq System, the amplified TCR beta libraries were sequenced as 87-base-pair reads. In the source study's methods: In a later analysis, tens of millions of unique TCR beta chains were counted across the 500 to 700 repertoires, and roughly 11 million of these chains were shared by at least two donors. Raw reads were error-corrected and collapsed into unique sequences by a nearest-neighbor algorithm in which closely related sequences were merged to remove PCR and sequencing errors. To assign V, D and J gene segments, CDR3 sequences were aligned to IMGT reference sequences. For a sequence to be retained, a match of at least six nucleotides was required to both a V gene segment and a J gene segment. A rearrangement counted as productive if the CDR3 had no stop codons and remained in frame with V and J, and every other rearrangement counted as non-productive. Following IMGT convention, CDR3 was defined as the stretch from the second conserved V-encoded cysteine to the conserved J-encoded phenylalanine. In an earlier analysis of around 540 of the donors, sequences lacking an unambiguous match to a single V gene segment were excluded. In an earlier analysis of several hundred of the donors, V segments were called functional above 56.7% productive rearrangements and were called segregating when the between-donor standard deviation exceeded 5%. A statistical classification framework was built for diagnosing cytomegalovirus status from the catalog of TCR beta chain sequences. V and J gene assignment, in a later analysis, came from comparing TCR nucleotide sequences with IMGT/GENE-DB human TR gene sequences. The TCRdist pipeline was used in a later analysis to assign CDR3 sequences and most-parsimonious VDJ recombination scenarios. A later analysis defined each TCR beta chain by its CDR3 amino acid sequence plus V-gene family, and excluded reads lacking a unique V-gene family. As a way to deal with suspected cross-contamination and a sequencing artifact, a later analysis dropped 450 to 600 nucleotide sequences that were highly shared and had low generation probability. A later analysis calculated a clonal expansion index for each public chain from normalized within-repertoire ranks of inferred template counts. Generation probabilities in a later analysis came from a VDJ recombination model fitted to out-of-frame rearrangements, and those results were checked against IGoR. Hypergeometric tests were used in a later analysis to score TCR-TCR, TCR-HLA and TCR-CMV co-occurrence, with a repertoire-size bias correction applied to the TCR pairs. A later analysis estimated false discovery rates by permuting HLA or CMV assignments 20 times. In a later analysis, co-occurring TCRs were grouped with DBSCAN, and TCRdist sequence similarity was added when clustering was performed within HLA-allele-positive subsets. Repertoires with fewer than 30,000 or more than 120,000 public chains were left out of co-occurrence clustering, as were about five repertoires with anomalous nucleotide sharing. Drawn from immuneACCESS, this table holds only the in-frame rearrangements with V and J called that TCRdb kept. Clones are partly lost; checked studies trace under half to an unresolved V gene and leave the rest unexplained. D and trimming were read from the DNA, whereas the V and J calls and clone size are those reported in that table. Within this sample are around 150,000 clones, with around three quarters of them counted one time only. The ten largest clones take up roughly 2% of the sample.

This clone has a single count. Its target antigen remains unknown. Base qualities were left out, and no much larger clone turns up one base away. The sequencing sample was made of PBMCs. The chain was built from TRBV5-1 and TRBJ1-1; 10 of the junction bases match TRBD1. The source of this sequence is a man aged 35-49 years in good health and CMV-seronegative. In nucleotide form, the sequence is TGCGCCAGCAGCCTTACCGGGACAGGGGCTCAGAACACTGAAGCTTTCTTT. Its coded protein is CASSLTGTGAQNTEAFF.